This TCR beta chain was retrieved from a study of radiation and T cells in renal cell carcinoma. Trimming stripped 3 bases from V and 2 bases from J, with 11 bases between. CDR3 length: 15 residues. Germline CDR1 is LGHNA and CDR2 is YSLEER. Assay: immunoSEQ multiplex PCR; the TCRdb copy retains only in-frame clones and omits some. The sample contains 15,000 to 20,000 clones, 45% to 70% of which appear only once. Treatment here: 15 Gy SBRT to primary tumor, nephrectomy 4 weeks later. The V gene is TRBV4-3, the J gene TRBJ1-3, with D possibly matching TRBD1 (6 bases). This material consisted of tumor tissue, taken from a patient whose treatment included radiotherapy and nephrectomy. This clonotype was obtained from a man aged 45-65 years with renal cell carcinoma. The CDR3 DNA follows: TGCGCCAGCAGCCAGTCACAGGGCCCTGGAAACACCATATATTTT. Protein product: CASSQSQGPGNTIYF.